The 18 T cell receptor beta chains below were found in one sample sequenced in a study of cytomegalovirus exposure and HLA in healthy donors. 60 Vbeta and 13 Jbeta primers were used in PCR. The repertoire was sequenced with immunoSEQ multiplex PCR; TCRdb's copy has only in-frame clones and lacks some. This sample carries roughly 96,000 clones, about four fifths of them seen once, and the ten largest clones take over 12%. Source material: PBMCs. These TCRs come from a woman in her 70s in good health and CMV-seropositive.

This rearrangement joins TRBV4-2 to TRBJ1-1; 7 positions match TRBD1. This CDR3 region has 13 residues. Germline CDR1 LGHNA, CDR2 YNFKEQ. V lost 4 bases, J lost 5 bases, and 4 bases stayed unmatched. The CDR3 DNA reads TGTGCCAGCAGCCGGACAGGATCAACTGAAGCTTTCTTT. Translation: CASSRTGSTEAFF.

This clone occurred once. The rearrangement links TRBV5-8 to TRBJ1-2, with TRBD1 matching over 9 bases. The V segment lost 4 bases and the J segment 4 bases; nucleotides outside the gene matches: 8. Germline V CDR1 and CDR2: SGHTS, YDEGEE. The CDR3 consists of 15 residues. CDR3 in amino acids: CASSPRTGDPYGYTF. CDR3 in DNA: TGTGCCAGCAGCCCGAGGACAGGGGATCCCTATGGCTACACCTTC.

This chain links TRBV2 with TRBJ1-2, with TRBD1 matching over 7 bases. The trim removed 6 bases at V and 7 bases at J, leaving 11 bases unmatched. Per the germline V gene, CDR1 is SNHLY and CDR2 is FYNNEI. The CDR3 has 14 residues. CDR3 DNA: TGTGCCAGCAGCCGCGGCCAGGGGGTTAGTGGCTACACCTTC. Amino acids: CASSRGQGVSGYTF. Full variable domain (remainder filled in from reference TRBV2 and TRBJ1-2): EPEVTQTPSHQVTQMGQEVILRCVPISNHLYFYWYRQILGQKVEFLVSFYNNEISEKSEIFDDQFSVERPDGSNFTLKIRSTKLEDSAMYFCASSRGQGVSGYTFGSGTRLTVV.

The genes are TRBV19 and TRBJ2-1, with 15 bases aligning to TRBD2. CDR1 and CDR2 from the germline V gene are LNHDA and SQIVND (reference sequence). CDR3 length equals 17 residues. Losses at the gene ends were 10 bases for V and 0 bases for J; bases not matched to a gene: 7. This CDR3 is CATGLAGGSSSYNEQFF. The CDR3 DNA follows: TGTGCCACGGGACTAGCGGGAGGATCAAGCTCCTACAATGAGCAGTTCTTC. The whole variable domain, remainder taken from reference TRBV19 and TRBJ2-1, is DGGITQSPKYLFRKEGQNVTLSCEQNLNHDAMYWYRQDPGQGLRLIYYSQIVNDFQKGDIAEGYSVSREKKESFPLTVTSAQKNPTAFYLCATGLAGGSSSYNEQFFGPGTRLTVL.

The CDR3 DNA sequence: TGTGCCAGCAGCGTAGAACGCGGACTAGCGGCCTACAATGAGCAGTTCTTC. Its protein product is CASSVERGLAAYNEQFF. This rearrangement joins TRBV9 to TRBJ2-1; TRBD2 aligns across 10 bases. The CDR3 length is 17 residues. Germline V CDR1 and CDR2: SGDLS, YYNGEE. Trimming took 0 bases from V and 2 from J; bases not matched to a gene: 5.

This clone was recorded a few times. The chain uses TRBV12-5 and TRBJ2-1; 7 nucleotides align to TRBD1. V trimming: 7 bases; J trimming: 5 bases; junction bases outside the gene matches: 5. CDR1 and CDR2 (germline): LGHNT, FRNRAP. The CDR3 contains 13 residues. CDR3 nucleotide sequence: TGTGCTAGTGCCGGGACAGATAACAATGAGCAGTTCTTC. Its translation: CASAGTDNNEQFF.

The table lists this clone with a few counts. The chain recombines TRBV13 with TRBJ2-7; TRBD1 matches 7 bases. This CDR3 region has 18 residues. The V gene end was trimmed by 2 bases and the J gene end by 0 bases; junction bases not matched to a gene: 13. Germline CDR1 and CDR2: PRHDT and FYEKMQ (reference sequence). CDR3: CASSLSGLRTGASYEQYF. The CDR3 nucleotides are TGTGCCAGCAGCTTATCAGGGTTGCGGACAGGAGCCTCCTACGAGCAGTACTTC.

V is TRBV18 and J is TRBJ1-4, with a weak D call TRBD1 (5 bases). Trimming removed 0 bases from V and 8 bases from J, with 7 bases in between. The CDR3 loop spans 13 amino acids. Per the germline V gene, CDR1 is KGHSH and CDR2 is LQKENI. CDR3 sequence (DNA): TGTGCCAGCTCACCACCGGGGGGGGAAAAACTGTTTTTT. Translating it yields CASSPPGGEKLFF.

J is TRBJ1-5 and V is TRBV18, with D possibly being TRBD1 (5 bases). The germline gives CDR1 KGHSH, CDR2 LQKENI. Trimming shortened V by 4 bases and J by 4 bases, and 11 bases separated the two germline ends. This CDR3 region has 14 residues. This CDR3 reads CASSHGGTNQPQHF. The CDR3, as DNA: TGTGCCAGCTCACACGGGGGGACGAATCAGCCCCAGCATTTT. Variable domain in full (rest from reference TRBV18 and TRBJ1-5): NAGVMQNPRHLVRRRGQEARLRCSPMKGHSHVYWYRQLPEEGLKFMVYLQKENIIDESGMPKERFSAEFPKEGPSILRIQQVVRGDSAAYFCASSHGGTNQPQHFGDGTRLSIL.

The chain joins TRBV25-1 to TRBJ2-2, with 7 positions matching TRBD1. Germline lookup yields CDR1 MGHDK and CDR2 SYGVNS. With 6 bases clipped from V and 7 bases from J, the junction kept 14 bases outside the gene matches. The CDR3 has 16 residues. CDR3 sequence (DNA): TGTGCCAGCAGAGCCCCCGAGACAGGGTGGTTCGGGGAGCTGTTTTTT. Its protein is CASRAPETGWFGELFF.

The gene calls are TRBV5-4 and TRBJ2-5; TRBD2 matches 12 bases. The J segment lost 4 bases and the V segment lost 3 bases, leaving 4 bases of the junction unmatched. The length of the CDR3 is 15 residues. Germline CDR1 SGHNT, CDR2 YYREEE (reference sequence). This CDR3 is CASSSSGGAGETQYF. As DNA, the CDR3 is TGTGCCAGCAGCTCTAGCGGGGGGGCCGGAGAGACCCAGTACTTC. The full variable domain, rest sourced from reference TRBV5-4 and TRBJ2-5, is ETGVTQSPTHLIKTRGQQVTLRCSSQSGHNTVSWYQQALGQGPQFIFQYYREEENGRGNFPPRFSGLQFPNYSSELNVNALELDDSALYLCASSSSGGAGETQYFGPGTRLLVL.

V usage is TRBV28 and J usage is TRBJ1-2; TRBD1 matches 7 bases. V was clipped by 4 bases and J by 2 bases; unmatched bases: 4. Germline loops: CDR1 MDHEN, CDR2 SYDVKM. The CDR3 is made up of 14 amino acids. CDR3 loop: CASSYPGGNYGYTF. CDR3 coding DNA: TGTGCCAGCAGTTACCCAGGGGGGAACTATGGCTACACCTTC.

This sequence joins TRBV7-2 and TRBJ2-7; 9 bases map to TRBD1. After removal of 1 base from V and 2 bases from J, the junction contained 3 bases not matched to a gene. The CDR3 runs 15 residues. Looked up from germline, CDR1 is SGHTA and CDR2 is FQGNSA. CDR3 residues: CASSLGGQGPYEQYF. CDR3 sequence (DNA): TGTGCCAGCAGCTTAGGGGGACAGGGCCCCTACGAGCAGTACTTC.

The J gene is TRBJ2-7, the V gene TRBV29-1, with 7 bases matching TRBD1. This CDR3 is 11 amino acids long. The germline V gene encodes CDR1 SQVTM and CDR2 ANQGSEA. The V and J ends lost 6 bases and 7 bases, in that order; junction bases with no gene match: 6. CDR3 sequence (DNA): TGCAGCGTCGGGACAGTCCTAGAGCAGTACTTC. It yields the protein CSVGTVLEQYF.

This clone came up a few times. The J gene is TRBJ2-6, the V gene TRBV19, with D unresolved. The germline V gene encodes CDR1 LNHDA and CDR2 SQIVND (reference sequence). The V and J ends lost 7 bases and 0 bases respectively, with 10 bases between them. The CDR3 length is 15 residues. CDR3 bases: TGTGCCAGTACCGGCGACTTCTCTGGGGCCAACGTCCTGACTTTC. It translates to CASTGDFSGANVLTF.

This chain uses TRBV6-1 with TRBJ2-6; 7 bases map to TRBD1. The germline CDR1 and CDR2 sequences are MNHNS and SASEGT. The CDR3 contains 18 residues. With V trimmed by 3 bases and J by 0 bases, 8 bases remained unmatched. CDR3: CASSDLGTDYSGANVLTF. CDR3 coding DNA: TGTGCCAGCAGTGACCTCGGGACAGACTACTCTGGGGCCAACGTCCTGACTTTC.

This clone has more than one count but fewer than ten. This chain uses TRBV5-4 with TRBJ2-3; D possibly corresponds to TRBD2 (6 bases). V was clipped by 10 bases and J by 0 bases, with 18 bases between them. The V gene's germline CDR1 is SGHNT and CDR2 YYREEE (reference sequence). This CDR3 has 15 residues. The CDR3 sequence is CAGHAPGVSTDTQYF. The CDR3 DNA sequence: TGTGCCGGACACGCCCCGGGAGTCAGCACAGATACGCAGTATTTT.

The rearrangement uses TRBV2 and TRBJ2-1, with D maybe TRBD1 (6 bases). The CDR3 has 15 residues. Germline V gene data show CDR1 as SNHLY and CDR2 as FYNNEI. Trimming cost V 3 bases and J 9 bases, with 18 bases left between them. The CDR3: CASSDQGSPFGEQFF. In DNA form, the CDR3 reads TGTGCCAGCAGTGACCAGGGGTCCCCTTTCGGTGAGCAGTTCTTC.